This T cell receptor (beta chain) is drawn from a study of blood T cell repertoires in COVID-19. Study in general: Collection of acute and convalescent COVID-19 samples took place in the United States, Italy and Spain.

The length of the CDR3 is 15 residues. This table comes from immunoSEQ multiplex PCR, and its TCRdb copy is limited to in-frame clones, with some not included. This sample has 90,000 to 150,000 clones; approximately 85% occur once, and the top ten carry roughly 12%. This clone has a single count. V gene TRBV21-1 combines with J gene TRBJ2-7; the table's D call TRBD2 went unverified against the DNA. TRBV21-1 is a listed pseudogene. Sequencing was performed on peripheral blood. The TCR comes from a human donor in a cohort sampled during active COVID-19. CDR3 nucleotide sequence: TGTGCCAGCAGCAAAGTCGTTCCTCCGGCGGGCGAGCAGTACTTC. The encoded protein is CASSKVVPPAGEQYF.